Reported below is one TCR beta chain. What antigen it recognizes has not been identified. A clone one base away is much larger, so this may be a read error. This specimen belongs to a study of T cell repertoires in cytomegalovirus infection (dated by TCRdb to the late 2010s). As for the study more broadly: The peptide stimulations were aimed at well-studied HLA-B-restricted epitopes as well as recently identified HLA-C-restricted CMV epitopes, whose presentation resists viral immunomodulation. Donor HLA type was relevant to the analysis, because carriage of CMV infection together with the matching HLA type was indicated by public TCR beta signatures. The investigation overall reported the following: In both this cohort and an independent cohort of 350 or so donors, the cumulative frequency of public TCR beta family members distinguished carriers of CMV infection plus the relevant HLA type. The ex vivo response was dominated by HLA-C-restricted CMV-specific TCR beta clonotypes, and the single most frequent clonotype in two of eight donors was supplied by these HLA-C-restricted clonotypes.

The data were produced on an Illumina HiSeq 1500. The public reads were run again by TCRdb, first through fastp at Q25 and then through MiXCR, and only productive beta chains were kept. A single entry per CDR3 protein holds the most common genes and DNA from its merged rows. The sample table lists hundreds of thousands of distinct CDR3 sequences, roughly 34% of them with a count of one. The ten largest clones represent roughly 17% of the sample. In the paper's terms, the treatment or condition label means: in vitro stimulation with specific CMV peptide epitopes to enrich CMV-specific T cells. Cut back by 2 bases and 4 bases, the V and J ends lie 15 bases apart. Taken from the germline V gene (reference sequence), the CDR1 and CDR2 loops are LNHDA and SQIVND. From its cysteine to its phenylalanine, the CDR3 spans 16 amino acids. Only CDR3 DNA is held: 48 bases, read in frame from base 1.

Sequenced here: cultured PBMCs, sampled from culture after CMV antigen stimulation. The clonotype comes from a human donor in good health (CMV status not recorded). Some clones in this sample may be carry-over from other donors' samples. The chain joins TRBV19 to TRBJ2-1; the D region possibly corresponds to TRBD2 (7 bases align). The CDR3 region: CASSIRLGGGYNEQFF. The DNA reads TGTGCCAGTAGTATACGATTGGGAGGGGGATACAATGAGCAGTTCTTC.